This T cell receptor (beta chain) is drawn from a study of T cells after yellow fever vaccination. TCRdb analysed the 5' RACE reads with MiXCR anew, one entry per CDR3 protein. The data contain some 260,000 distinct CDR3 sequences, roughly 5.6% of them singletons. CDR1 is DFQATT, CDR2 SNEGSKA, per germline (reference sequence). V shed 6 bases and J shed 0 bases, with 9 bases lying between them. There are 12 residues in the CDR3. The V gene is TRBV20-1, the J gene TRBJ2-7; D gene uncertain. The sequencing here drew on CD4+ T cells sorted from PBMCs, taken on the day of the yellow fever booster vaccination. The sequence was collected from a man younger than 35 who received the YFV17D yellow fever vaccine. The CDR3 nucleotides are TGCAGTGCCCCCGCAAACTCCTACGAGCAGTACTTC. It specifies CSAPANSYEQYF.